Listed below are T cell receptor beta chains from one sample, sequenced in a study of long-term antiretroviral therapy in people with HIV. The repertoire was sequenced with immunoSEQ multiplex PCR; TCRdb's copy has only in-frame clones and lacks some. This repertoire shows tens of thousands of clones, roughly 88% found once; its top ten account for roughly 19%. The sequenced sample was unsorted PBMCs, obtained 0.1 years before starting antiretroviral therapy. The receptors shown here come from a man younger than 30 with HIV. Both conserved end residues are part of each CDR3. Each record gives: V gene, D gene, clone size, J gene, CDR3 protein, CDR3 DNA. A D gene is named only where the DNA matches it firmly. Clone size is not always given. Where it is, it says once, few, many or a class for expanded clones.

v_gene: TRBV29-1
d_gene: .
abundance: .
j_gene: TRBJ2-7
CDR3aa: CSVVVSSFYEQYF
CDR3nt: TGCAGCGTTGTAGTGAGCAGCTTCTACGAGCAGTACTTC

v_gene: TRBV12-1
d_gene: .
abundance: .
j_gene: TRBJ2-5
CDR3aa: CASSFPYGEETQYF
CDR3nt: TGTGCCAGCAGCTTTCCTTATGGTGAGGAGACCCAGTACTTC

v_gene: TRBV2
d_gene: TRBD1
abundance: .
j_gene: TRBJ2-3
CDR3aa: CARGQGIGTQYF
CDR3nt: TGTGCCAGGGGACAGGGTATCGGTACGCAGTATTTT

v_gene: TRBV19
d_gene: .
abundance: .
j_gene: TRBJ2-5
CDR3aa: CASSIRVETQYF
CDR3nt: TGTGCCAGTAGTATTCGAGTGGAGACCCAGTACTTC

v_gene: TRBV6-4
d_gene: .
abundance: .
j_gene: TRBJ2-3
CDR3aa: CASSDSAFTDTQYF
CDR3nt: TGTGCCAGCAGTGACTCGGCCTTCACAGATACGCAGTATTTT

v_gene: TRBV19
d_gene: TRBD1
abundance: .
j_gene: TRBJ1-2
CDR3aa: CASTPQPTGGYGYTF
CDR3nt: TGTGCCAGTACCCCCCAGCCCACAGGGGGCTATGGCTACACCTTC

v_gene: TRBV19
d_gene: .
abundance: .
j_gene: TRBJ2-6
CDR3aa: CASSIATTGANVLTF
CDR3nt: TGTGCCAGTAGTATAGCGACAACCGGGGCCAACGTCCTGACTTTC

v_gene: TRBV5-5
d_gene: TRBD1
abundance: .
j_gene: TRBJ1-5
CDR3aa: CASSASQGDQPQHF
CDR3nt: TGTGCCAGCAGCGCCTCACAGGGGGATCAGCCCCAGCATTTT

v_gene: TRBV19
d_gene: .
abundance: .
j_gene: TRBJ2-7
CDR3aa: CASSTWRASDEQYF
CDR3nt: TGTGCCAGTAGTACGTGGAGGGCCAGTGACGAGCAGTACTTC

v_gene: TRBV27
d_gene: TRBD2
abundance: .
j_gene: TRBJ2-5
CDR3aa: CASTLLAGGPLETQYF
CDR3nt: TGTGCCAGCACCTTACTAGCGGGGGGGCCGTTGGAGACCCAGTACTTC

v_gene: TRBV18
d_gene: TRBD1
abundance: .
j_gene: TRBJ2-2
CDR3aa: CASSRGGDSSTGELFF
CDR3nt: TGTGCCAGCTCTCGAGGGGGCGATTCGAGTACCGGGGAGCTGTTTTTT

v_gene: TRBV7-8
d_gene: TRBD2
abundance: .
j_gene: TRBJ2-5
CDR3aa: CASSPGTSGEYQETQYF
CDR3nt: TGTGCCAGCAGCCCAGGGACTAGCGGGGAGTACCAAGAGACCCAGTACTTC

v_gene: TRBV18
d_gene: .
abundance: .
j_gene: TRBJ2-2
CDR3aa: CASSPGRRTGELFF
CDR3nt: TGTGCCAGCTCACCAGGGCGGCGCACCGGGGAGCTGTTTTTT

v_gene: TRBV11-3
d_gene: TRBD1
abundance: .
j_gene: TRBJ2-3
CDR3aa: CASSLSGGSTDTQYF
CDR3nt: TGTGCCAGCAGCTTATCAGGGGGCTCCACAGATACGCAGTATTTT

v_gene: TRBV13
d_gene: .
abundance: .
j_gene: TRBJ1-4
CDR3aa: CASSLGAGEKLFF
CDR3nt: TGTGCCAGCAGCTTGGGGGCGGGTGAAAAACTGTTTTTT

v_gene: TRBV14
d_gene: TRBD1
abundance: .
j_gene: TRBJ1-2
CDR3aa: CASSQSGTGFSYGYTF
CDR3nt: TGTGCCAGCAGCCAAAGTGGGACAGGGTTTAGCTATGGCTACACCTTC

v_gene: TRBV28
d_gene: .
abundance: .
j_gene: TRBJ2-7
CDR3aa: CASSWVGYEQYF
CDR3nt: TGTGCCAGCAGCTGGGTGGGTTACGAGCAGTACTTC

v_gene: TRBV5-1
d_gene: .
abundance: .
j_gene: TRBJ2-7
CDR3aa: CASSHVVRNEQYF
CDR3nt: TGCGCCAGCAGCCACGTGGTACGAAACGAGCAGTACTTC

v_gene: TRBV30
d_gene: .
abundance: few
j_gene: TRBJ1-5
CDR3aa: CAWSRGSGQPQHF
CDR3nt: TGTGCCTGGAGTAGGGGGTCAGGACAGCCCCAGCATTTT

v_gene: TRBV7-3
d_gene: .
abundance: .
j_gene: TRBJ2-7
CDR3aa: CASSPGLSYEQYF
CDR3nt: TGTGCCAGCAGCCCGGGATTATCCTACGAGCAGTACTTC

v_gene: TRBV6-1
d_gene: .
abundance: once
j_gene: TRBJ1-5
CDR3aa: CASHSPPGPNQPQHF
CDR3nt: TGTGCCAGCCATAGTCCACCGGGCCCTAATCAGCCCCAGCATTTT

v_gene: TRBV30
d_gene: .
abundance: .
j_gene: TRBJ2-7
CDR3aa: CAWSVGGIYEQYF
CDR3nt: TGTGCCTGGAGTGTTGGGGGAATCTACGAGCAGTACTTC

v_gene: TRBV19
d_gene: .
abundance: .
j_gene: TRBJ2-7
CDR3aa: CASGTGVGYEQYF
CDR3nt: TGTGCCAGTGGAACGGGAGTGGGATACGAGCAGTACTTC

v_gene: TRBV7-2
d_gene: TRBD2
abundance: .
j_gene: TRBJ2-1
CDR3aa: CASSPGLGLAESHEQFF
CDR3nt: TGTGCCAGCAGCCCCGGTCTTGGACTAGCGGAGAGTCATGAGCAGTTCTTC

v_gene: TRBV11-2
d_gene: TRBD1
abundance: .
j_gene: TRBJ2-7
CDR3aa: CASSRPGQGAPEQYF
CDR3nt: TGTGCCAGCAGCCGGCCGGGACAGGGGGCCCCCGAGCAGTACTTC

v_gene: TRBV6-6
d_gene: .
abundance: .
j_gene: TRBJ2-3
CDR3aa: CASSYSWVDTQYF
CDR3nt: TGTGCCAGCAGTTACTCGTGGGTGGATACGCAGTATTTT

v_gene: TRBV28
d_gene: TRBD1
abundance: .
j_gene: TRBJ1-3
CDR3aa: CASSAGTGGSGNTIYF
CDR3nt: TGTGCCAGCAGTGCCGGGACAGGGGGCTCTGGAAACACCATATATTTT

v_gene: TRBV28
d_gene: .
abundance: .
j_gene: TRBJ1-5
CDR3aa: CASSYASSNQPQHF
CDR3nt: TGTGCCAGCAGTTATGCCAGTAGCAATCAGCCCCAGCATTTT

v_gene: TRBV12-2
d_gene: .
abundance: .
j_gene: TRBJ2-7
CDR3aa: CASRSGPANKRIYF
CDR3nt: TGTGCAAGTCGCTCGGGACCTGCTAACAAGAGGATTTACTTC

v_gene: TRBV2
d_gene: .
abundance: .
j_gene: TRBJ2-7
CDR3aa: CASRGPTVYEQYF
CDR3nt: TGTGCCAGCAGGGGACCCACAGTCTACGAGCAGTACTTC

v_gene: TRBV13
d_gene: TRBD2
abundance: .
j_gene: TRBJ2-7
CDR3aa: CASSPAGAYEQYF
CDR3nt: TGTGCCAGCAGCCCGGCGGGGGCCTACGAGCAGTACTTC

v_gene: TRBV7-9
d_gene: .
abundance: .
j_gene: TRBJ1-1
CDR3aa: CASSRDSQLAFF
CDR3nt: TGTGCCAGCAGCCGGGACTCGCAGTTAGCTTTCTTT

v_gene: TRBV19
d_gene: .
abundance: .
j_gene: TRBJ1-2
CDR3aa: CASTQSLGGSYGYTF
CDR3nt: TGTGCCAGTACCCAATCCCTCGGGGGCAGCTATGGCTACACCTTC